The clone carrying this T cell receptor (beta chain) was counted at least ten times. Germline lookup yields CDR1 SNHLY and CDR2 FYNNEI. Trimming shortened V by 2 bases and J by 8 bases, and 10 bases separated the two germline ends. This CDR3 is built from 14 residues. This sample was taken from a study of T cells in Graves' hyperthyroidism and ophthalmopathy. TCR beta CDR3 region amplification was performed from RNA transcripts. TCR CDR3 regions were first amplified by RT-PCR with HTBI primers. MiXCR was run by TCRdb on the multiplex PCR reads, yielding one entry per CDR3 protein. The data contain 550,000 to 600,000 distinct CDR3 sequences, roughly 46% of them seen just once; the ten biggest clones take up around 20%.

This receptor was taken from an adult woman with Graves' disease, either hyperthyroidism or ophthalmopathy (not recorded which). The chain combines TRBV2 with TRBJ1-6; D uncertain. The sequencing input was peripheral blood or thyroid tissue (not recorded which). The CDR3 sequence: CASSELVSDSPLHF. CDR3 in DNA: TGTGCCAGCAGTGAACTAGTTTCGGATTCACCCCTCCACTTT.